This T cell receptor beta chain appears in the sequencing data of a study of cytomegalovirus exposure and HLA in healthy donors. Study results and caveats: Sequencing artifact likely explains a cluster of highly shared sequence variants. Rates of TCR association differed by HLA locus in a later analysis, with DRB1 highest and HLA-C lowest.

About this clone: Its antigen is unknown.

Trimming at V came to 0 bases and at J to 0 bases, leaving 3 bases not matched to a gene. Germline V CDR1 and CDR2: SGHRS, YFSETQ. There are 16 residues in the CDR3. PCR involved 60 Vbeta and 13 Jbeta primers. Clones were read by immunoSEQ multiplex PCR, and TCRdb kept only the in-frame ones, dropping some. Of 150,000 or so clones listed, more than 65% are singletons. This sequence joins TRBV5-1 and TRBJ1-3, with 7 positions matching TRBD1. This clonotype was sampled from a man aged 30-40 years in good health and CMV-seronegative. The sequenced sample was PBMCs. For the CDR3, the DNA is TGCGCCAGCAGCTTGGAGGGGGCAGACTCTGGAAACACCATATATTTT. Encoded protein: CASSLEGADSGNTIYF.